This TCR beta chain was identified in a study of T-cell reconstitution after alpha-beta-depleted transplantation in children. This clonotype was counted many times. V was clipped by 3 bases and J by 4 bases; unmatched bases: 8. Looked up from germline, CDR1 is SGDLS and CDR2 is YYNGEE. This CDR3 has 16 residues. The TCRbeta library was prepared with unique molecular identifiers. Via MiXCR, TCRdb re-called the PCR reads, giving one row per CDR3 protein. The sample has around 250,000 distinct CDR3 sequences; roughly 8.2% are singletons. The gene calls are TRBV9 and TRBJ2-3; the match to TRBD1 covers 10 bases. The source of this sequence is a male patient aged 5 to 17 who had a stem cell transplant for acute lymphoblastic leukemia, so the T cells may come from the graft donor. Sequencing used PBMCs, mostly from graft donor cells, obtained 180 days after TCRalphabeta/CD19-depleted stem cell transplant. The CDR3 DNA sequence: TGTGCCAGCAGCGCCAGACAGGGGGCGCCGGCAGATACGCAGTATTTT. Residues: CASSARQGAPADTQYF.